This is a list of T cell receptor beta chains from one sample in a study of blood T cell repertoires in COVID-19. Profiled with immunoSEQ multiplex PCR; TCRdb holds only in-frame clones, not every one. Of around 300,000 clones in the sample, approximately 85% were seen once. Sequencing was carried out using peripheral blood. These receptors were obtained from a woman between 65 and 79 years old with acute or convalescent COVID-19. The CDR3 runs from the conserved cysteine through the conserved F or W. The order of the fields is D gene, V gene, J gene, clone size, CDR3 DNA, CDR3 protein. The D gene is left open where the match is weak. Clone size appears in some rows only: once, few, many, or a class for an expanded clone.

TRBD2	TRBV4-1	TRBJ2-5	.	TGCGCCAGCAGCCAGGGGTCTAGCGGGGGTAAAGAGACCCAGTACTTC	CASSQGSSGGKETQYF
.	TRBV5-3	TRBJ2-4	.	TGTGCCAGAAGCTTGGGGACCAGGGTCGGAAAGGTCATTCAGTACTTC	CARSLGTRVGKVIQYF
TRBD1	TRBV10-3	TRBJ2-5	.	TGTGCCATCAGTGGACAGGGGTACGAGACCCAGTACTTC	CAISGQGYETQYF
.	TRBV29-1	TRBJ2-7	.	TGCAGCGTCGGAGGGAGGTACGAGCAGTACTTC	CSVGGRYEQYF
.	TRBV18	TRBJ1-2	.	TGTGCCAGCTCGACGGACTTGAACTATGGCTACACCTTC	CASSTDLNYGYTF
.	TRBV10-1	TRBJ2-5	once	TGCGCCAGCGCTCAGACAGATCAAGAGACCCAGTACTTC	CASAQTDQETQYF
.	TRBV5-6	TRBJ2-7	.	TGTGCCAGCAGCTTAGGCCCAACTACGCTCGAGCAGTACTTC	CASSLGPTTLEQYF
TRBD2	TRBV5-6	TRBJ2-5	.	TGTGCCAGCAGTCCCGGGACTAGCGGGGGGGCCTTTACAATGGAGACCCAGTACTTC	CASSPGTSGGAFTMETQYF
TRBD2	TRBV5-1	TRBJ2-3	.	TGCGCCAGCAGCTTGGAGTTAGCGGGGATATCAGATACGCAGTATTTT	CASSLELAGISDTQYF
TRBD2	TRBV5-1	TRBJ2-5	.	TGCGCCAGCCATCTTGGAGTCGCGGGGGGGAGTGCAGAGACCCAGTACTTC	CASHLGVAGGSAETQYF
.	TRBV5-1	TRBJ2-5	.	TGCGCCAGCAGCTTAAATACCCTCGGGGAGACCCAGTACTTC	CASSLNTLGETQYF